This T cell receptor beta chain appears in the sequencing data of a study of T cell repertoires in cytomegalovirus infection. For the study at large: Recently identified HLA-C-restricted CMV epitopes were among the peptides used. It was the public TCR beta signatures that indicated both CMV infection and matching HLA type. Overall study results and limits: Ex vivo responses were dominated by HLA-C-restricted CMV-specific TCR beta clonotypes. Totalled public TCR beta family frequency picked out people who carried CMV plus the relevant HLA.

A single record per CDR3 protein comes from TCRdb applying MiXCR to the reads. This sample has about 78,000 distinct CDR3 sequences, with approximately 39% found just once. Trimming removed 5 bases from V and 0 bases from J, with 14 bases in between. This CDR3 region has 16 residues. Germline V gene lookup returns CDR1 SGHVS and CDR2 FNYEAQ. Regarding this clonotype: Its antigen is unknown.

The rearrangement uses TRBV7-6 and TRBJ2-1; D uncertain. This receptor was identified in a human donor in good health (CMV status not recorded). Some clones in this sample may be carry-over from other donors' samples. The sequencing used CD8+ T cells from cultured PBMCs, collected from culture after CMV antigen stimulation. The CDR3, as DNA: TGTGCCAGCAGCCCCTCGGCGTCCACCTCCTACAATGAGCAGTTCTTC. It encodes CASSPSASTSYNEQFF.